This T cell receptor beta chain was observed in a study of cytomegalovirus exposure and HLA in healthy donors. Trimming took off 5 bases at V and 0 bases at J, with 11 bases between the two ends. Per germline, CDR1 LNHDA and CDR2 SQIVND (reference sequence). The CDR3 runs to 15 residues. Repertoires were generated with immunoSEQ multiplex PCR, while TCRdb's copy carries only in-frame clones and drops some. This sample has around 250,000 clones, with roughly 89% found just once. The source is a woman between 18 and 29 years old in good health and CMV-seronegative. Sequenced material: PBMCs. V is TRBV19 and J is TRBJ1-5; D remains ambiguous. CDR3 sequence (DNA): TGTGCCAGTAGTCCTTTCGACACTAGCAATCAGCCCCAGCATTTT. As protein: CASSPFDTSNQPQHF.